This T cell receptor beta chain was recovered during a study of shared clonotypes between healthy human individuals. About the research overall: In total, the donors were a couple of women and a few men aged 18 to 49.

V trimming: 6 bases; J trimming: 4 bases; junction bases outside the gene matches: 7. The length of the CDR3 is 15 residues. Per germline, CDR1 SGHNT and CDR2 YYREEE (reference sequence). Sorted-subset replicate PCRs used around 220 ng DNA, approximately 27,000 T cell genomes. In the study's own analysis: ImmunoSEQ supplied junction-only sequences lacking quality scores, so filtering was different. Here immunoSEQ multiplex PCR was the method, and the copy in TCRdb shows in-frame clones only, minus some. Clone size and V and J calls were adopted from that table, with D and trimming inferred from the DNA. In the table there are roughly 600,000 clones, 98% of which are singletons. Naive CD8 cells were CD45RO-negative, positively selected for CCR7, excluding terminally differentiated effector memory CD45RA+ cells.

The V gene is TRBV5-4, the J gene TRBJ2-1, with TRBD1 matching 10 bases. The specimen was naive CD8+ T cells sorted from blood. This clonotype originated in a man aged 30 to 45 in good health. The CDR3 here is CASTPRTGGYNEQFF. DNA of the CDR3: TGTGCCAGCACCCCGCGGACAGGGGGTTACAATGAGCAGTTCTTC.